This is a list of T cell receptor beta chains from one sample in a study of OX40 agonist ivuxolimab in advanced cancers. Here immunoSEQ multiplex PCR was the method, and the copy in TCRdb shows in-frame clones only, minus some. The sample lists some 75,000 clones; more than 85% were seen once. Sequenced here: CD4+ or CD8+ T cells sorted from blood, sampled in a trial of the OX40 agonist ivuxolimab. The receptors originated from an adult with an advanced solid tumor such as melanoma, head and neck, liver or kidney cancer. The conserved cysteine and the conserved F or W are not part of the CDR3 here.

j_gene	v_gene	CDR3aa
TRBJ1-1	TRBV5-4	ASSKPGQGMNTEAF
TRBJ2-5	TRBV30	AWSLGVQETQY
TRBJ1-5	TRBV13	ASSSTGWRQPQH
TRBJ2-5	TRBV5-1	ASSLGRGQETQY
TRBJ1-2	TRBV15	ATSREGTGASYGYT
TRBJ1-4	TRBV4-2	ASSQVDSRNEKLF
TRBJ2-5	TRBV5-1	ASNAGTTIQETQY
TRBJ1-3	TRBV18	ASSPRTGDGNTIY
TRBJ1-1	TRBV15	ATSRDRFTEAF
TRBJ1-2	TRBV18	ASSPIAAEAGGYT
TRBJ1-1	TRBV27	ASSLRGTAEAF
TRBJ2-5	TRBV19	ASSPGLAGEETQY
TRBJ1-4	TRBV4-1	ASSQATGYPNEKLF
TRBJ2-7	TRBV7-2	ASSLATGALYEQY
TRBJ2-5	TRBV7-3	ASSLTGTGETQY
TRBJ1-2	TRBV18	ASSLQVQDGYT
TRBJ1-4	TRBV4-2	ASSSGVRDEKLF
TRBJ2-7	TRBV10-2	ASGSVMDGYEQY
TRBJ2-5	TRBV6-1	ASSPPGPLTETQY
TRBJ2-3	TRBV7-9	ASSPRGALGDTQY
TRBJ2-2	TRBV10-2	ASSESYRGRAGELF
TRBJ2-3	TRBV4-2	ASSPSSGVDTQY
TRBJ1-5	TRBV28	ASSPRAAPRNQPQH
TRBJ2-5	TRBV6-5	ASRLTGQETQY
TRBJ2-3	TRBV7-6	ASSLLTDTQY
TRBJ2-5	TRBV5-1	ASSKGEGKQETQY
TRBJ1-3	TRBV6-1	ASSDRPQEGNTIY
TRBJ1-6	TRBV7-9	ASSLDLAGSPLH
TRBJ1-3	TRBV9	ASSGQSSGNTIY
TRBJ1-2	TRBV7-3	ASSPDGTGMNGYT
TRBJ1-2	TRBV15	ATSNREVSDYT
TRBJ1-3	TRBV7-9	ASRVSGNTIY
TRBJ2-5	TRBV6-5	ASKINRGETQY
TRBJ2-2	TRBV10-3	AISGREGSNTGELF
TRBJ2-3	TRBV10-3	AISELRTSTDTQY
TRBJ1-2	TRBV7-2	ASSSQGRGYT
TRBJ1-1	TRBV4-2	ASSQRGEDTEAF
TRBJ1-6	TRBV5-3	ARSYPTGGRLYNSPLH
TRBJ2-2	TRBV10-3	AIQASGGTGELF
TRBJ2-5	TRBV28	ASSLAAGGKAQY